Listed below are T cell receptor beta chains from one sample, sequenced in a study of shared clonotypes between healthy human individuals. Measured with immunoSEQ multiplex PCR; TCRdb has only the in-frame clones, and not every one. The sample lists 800,000 or so clones, about 96% occurring once. The sample taken for sequencing was naive CD8+ T cells sorted from blood. All receptors derive from a young man in good health. CDR3s include the opening cysteine and the closing phenylalanine or tryptophan. A D gene is named only where the DNA matches it firmly.

j_call v_call d_call cdr3_aa
TRBJ2-7 TRBV2 - CASSPRTNQLYEQYF
TRBJ1-1 TRBV4-1 - CASSQETGLLTEAFF
TRBJ2-5 TRBV7-9 - CASSFRETQYF
TRBJ1-1 TRBV30 - CAWSVLSTQNTEAFF
TRBJ2-1 TRBV7-9 TRBD2 CASSTTDRGTSGSYNEQFF
TRBJ2-2 TRBV30 - CAWSISTGELFF
TRBJ2-1 TRBV2 TRBD1 CASSGTGGPYNEQFF
TRBJ2-7 TRBV15 - CATSLGVSYEQYF
TRBJ2-7 TRBV27 - CASSLGVNSYEQYF
TRBJ1-5 TRBV27 - CASSLSGGAMWQPQHF
TRBJ2-1 TRBV7-3 - CASSLSRGNEQFF
TRBJ2-1 TRBV7-9 - CASSLAQGLYNEQFF
TRBJ1-4 TRBV4-3 - CASSQDSGPTNEKLFF
TRBJ2-1 TRBV27 TRBD2 CASSLLAGSSYNEQFF
TRBJ2-7 TRBV11-2 TRBD2 CASSFGLAGESYEQYF
TRBJ2-3 TRBV7-6 - CASSSPGVGLAGDTQYF
TRBJ1-1 TRBV13 TRBD1 CASSLNNRGTEAFF
TRBJ2-7 TRBV7-9 - CASSARDTIYEQYF
TRBJ2-2 TRBV7-2 - CASSLGIANTGELFF
TRBJ1-1 TRBV6-1 - CASRLTGTSEAFF
TRBJ1-1 TRBV6-1 - CASERAEAFF
TRBJ1-1 TRBV5-1 TRBD1 CASHRGITFF
TRBJ2-7 TRBV27 TRBD1 CASSLSAGGYEQYF
TRBJ2-5 TRBV13 - CASSYRTAQETQYF
TRBJ2-7 TRBV11-2 TRBD1 CASSLVQGAHEQYF
TRBJ2-7 TRBV11-2 TRBD2 CASRSTSGRDEQYF
TRBJ2-1 TRBV9 - CASSVGSYVGNEQFF
TRBJ2-1 TRBV9 TRBD2 CASSVATGGLAENNEQFF
TRBJ2-7 TRBV28 - CASSWDEISSYEQYF
TRBJ2-7 TRBV10-3 - CAISESIDSYEQYF
TRBJ2-1 TRBV7-4 TRBD2 CASSLLAGAELAGKGHEQFF
TRBJ2-7 TRBV11-2 TRBD2 CASSPSPSGRSSYEQYF
TRBJ2-5 TRBV19 - CASSIMGREETQYF
TRBJ2-7 TRBV2 - CASSEGQLYEQYF
TRBJ2-7 TRBV14 - CASSLLELSEQYF
TRBJ2-5 TRBV7-3 - CASSLTPQETQYF
TRBJ2-5 TRBV10-3 TRBD2 CAISDTVGVSGIEGEETQYF
TRBJ1-5 TRBV6-5 - CASSSRGSNQPQHF
TRBJ1-1 TRBV6-5 - CASSQQLNTEAFF
TRBJ2-1 TRBV9 - CASSVAGLDNEQFF
TRBJ2-1 TRBV27 - CASSLGGIDYNEQFF
TRBJ2-3 TRBV14 - CASSPGTVTDTQYF
TRBJ1-1 TRBV6-5 - CASSYLDGGEAFF
TRBJ2-7 TRBV7-9 TRBD2 CASSSSTSGRPYEQYF
TRBJ2-3 TRBV5-1 TRBD2 CASNAGGMSDTQYF
TRBJ1-1 TRBV5-1 - CASSPLDRSEAFF
TRBJ1-2 TRBV10-1 - CASSDSREFYGYTF
TRBJ2-1 TRBV4-3 TRBD1 CASSQDARTGSHNEQFF
TRBJ1-3 TRBV4-1 - CASSQGAASGNTIYF
TRBJ2-5 TRBV7-9 - CASSPGRGLNQETQYF